This T cell receptor (beta chain) was sequenced in a study of cytomegalovirus exposure and HLA in healthy donors. This clone was observed a few times. The antigen remains unidentified. V shed 6 bases and J shed 7 bases, with 21 bases lying between them. This CDR3 has 15 amino acids. Germline V gene lookup returns CDR1 MDHEN and CDR2 SYDVKM. Study results and caveats: In a later analysis, across HLA loci, associated TCR counts were highest for DRB1, lowest for HLA-C.

PCR was performed using 60 Vbeta and 13 Jbeta primers. Some clones are missing from TCRdb's copy, which holds only in-frame ones; the method was immunoSEQ multiplex PCR. This table has 90,000 or so clones, 80% to 90% appearing once. The chain is built from TRBV28 and TRBJ1-2, with no clear D. The TCR comes from a man aged 25-45 years in good health and CMV-seropositive. The sequenced sample consisted of PBMCs. The CDR3 region is CASSSEGIRTLGYTF. CDR3 nucleotide sequence: TGTGCCAGCAGCTCCGAGGGAATTCGAACTCTTGGCTACACCTTC.